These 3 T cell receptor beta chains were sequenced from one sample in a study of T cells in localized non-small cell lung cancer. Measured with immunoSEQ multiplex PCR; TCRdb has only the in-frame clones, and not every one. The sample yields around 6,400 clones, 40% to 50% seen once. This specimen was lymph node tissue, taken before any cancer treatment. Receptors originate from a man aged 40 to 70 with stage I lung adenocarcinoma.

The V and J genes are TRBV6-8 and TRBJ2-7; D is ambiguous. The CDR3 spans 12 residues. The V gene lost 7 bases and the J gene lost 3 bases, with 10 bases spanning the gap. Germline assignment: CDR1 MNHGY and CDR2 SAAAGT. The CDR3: CASTRSVYEQYF. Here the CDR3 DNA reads TGTGCCAGCACCCGGAGCGTCTACGAGCAGTACTTC.

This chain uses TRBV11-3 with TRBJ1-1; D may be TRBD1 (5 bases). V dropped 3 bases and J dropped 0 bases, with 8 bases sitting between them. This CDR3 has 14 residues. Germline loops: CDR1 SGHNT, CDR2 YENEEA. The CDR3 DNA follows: TGTGCCAGCAGCTTGGGGGGACTGAACACTGAAGCTTTCTTT. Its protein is CASSLGGLNTEAFF.

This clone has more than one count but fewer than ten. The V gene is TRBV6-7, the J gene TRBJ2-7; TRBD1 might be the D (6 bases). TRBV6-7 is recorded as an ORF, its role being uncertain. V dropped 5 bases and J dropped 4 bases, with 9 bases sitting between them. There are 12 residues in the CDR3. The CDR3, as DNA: TGTGCCAGCAGTCGAGGGGGATACGAGCAGTACTTC. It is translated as CASSRGGYEQYF.